The following is a TCR beta chain sequence with its context. Its antigen is still unknown. The repertoire was sequenced with immunoSEQ multiplex PCR; TCRdb's copy has only in-frame clones and lacks some. In the table there are 7,500 to 9,000 clones, about two thirds of which are singletons. This sample stems from a study of OX40 agonist ivuxolimab in advanced cancers. In the study overall: Ivuxolimab is a fully human IgG2 antibody that activates OX40 (CD134). Checkpoint inhibitors had been given previously to under 50% of patients.

Study-wide findings and caveats: Among the nonresponders, some also had low normalized T-cell clonal expansion.

The length of the CDR3 is 14 residues. The V end was cut by 4 bases, the J end by 10 bases, with 14 bases between. Germline-derived CDR1 and CDR2 are MGHRA and YSYEKL. This sequence joins TRBV4-1 and TRBJ1-6, with D unclear. The sequenced sample was CD4+ or CD8+ T cells sorted from blood, obtained in a trial of the OX40 agonist ivuxolimab. The TCR sequence derives from an adult with an advanced solid tumor such as melanoma, head and neck, liver or kidney cancer. As DNA, the CDR3 is TGCGCCAGCAGCCTCTTGACGAGGCTATCACCCCTCCACTTT. Encoded protein: CASSLLTRLSPLHF.